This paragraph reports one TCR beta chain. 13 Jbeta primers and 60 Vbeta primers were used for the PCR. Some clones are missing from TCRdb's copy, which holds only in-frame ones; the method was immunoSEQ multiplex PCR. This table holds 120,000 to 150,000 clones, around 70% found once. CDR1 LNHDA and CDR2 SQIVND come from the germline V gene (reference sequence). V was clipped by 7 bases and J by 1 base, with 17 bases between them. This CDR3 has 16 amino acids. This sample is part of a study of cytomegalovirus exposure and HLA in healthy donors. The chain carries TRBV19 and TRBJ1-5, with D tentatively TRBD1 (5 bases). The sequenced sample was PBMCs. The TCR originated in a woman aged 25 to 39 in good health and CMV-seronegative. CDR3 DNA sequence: TGTGCCAGTATCCCACGGGGGACGGAGAGCAATCAGCCCCAGCATTTT. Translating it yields CASIPRGTESNQPQHF. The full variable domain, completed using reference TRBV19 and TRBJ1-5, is DGGITQSPKYLFRKEGQNVTLSCEQNLNHDAMYWYRQDPGQGLRLIYYSQIVNDFQKGDIAEGYSVSREKKESFPLTVTSAQKNPTAFYLCASIPRGTESNQPQHFGDGTRLSIL.